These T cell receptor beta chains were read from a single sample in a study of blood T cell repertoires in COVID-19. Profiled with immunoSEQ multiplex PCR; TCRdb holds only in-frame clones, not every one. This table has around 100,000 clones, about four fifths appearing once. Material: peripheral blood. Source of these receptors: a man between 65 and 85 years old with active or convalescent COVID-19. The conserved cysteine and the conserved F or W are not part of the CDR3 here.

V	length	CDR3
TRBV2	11	ASSGTGLGEQY
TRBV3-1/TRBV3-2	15	ASSQDFVAPYQETQY
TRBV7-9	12	ASSGTAQNTEAF
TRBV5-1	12	ASSLYGDGTEAF
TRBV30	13	AWSVSDLTTGELF
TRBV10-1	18	ASSEGAGASGGDLTYEQY
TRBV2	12	ASSDLTRSGELF
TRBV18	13	ASSPQTQGNTEAF
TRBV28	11	ASRETGNQPQH
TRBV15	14	ATSRDLTGGSYEQY
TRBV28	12	ASSTDGIPKPQH
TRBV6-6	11	ASSPPGAYGYT
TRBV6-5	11	ASRDSHNTEAF
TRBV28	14	ASSLSTGQGATEAF
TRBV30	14	AWTLRGAAYTDTQY
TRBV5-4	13	ASSLGLEVTDTQY
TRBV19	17	ASNRGGPGSGLFQETQY
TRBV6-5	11	ASRPGGRYGYT
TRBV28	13	ASSRGGGPYNEQF
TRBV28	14	ASSNTGTDLGYGYT
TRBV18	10	ASSSGSNEQF
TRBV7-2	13	ASSLNSGDYNEQF
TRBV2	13	ASSGLAKINNEQF
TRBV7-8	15	ASSLAPFLRKNTEAF
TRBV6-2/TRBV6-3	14	ASSYIDRVGNTEAF
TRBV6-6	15	ASSPGTSGGAGNEQF
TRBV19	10	ASSIVEGPQH
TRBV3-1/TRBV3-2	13	ASSQLGRGRTEAF
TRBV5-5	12	ASSLGQGRDEAF
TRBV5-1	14	ASSPTTGGKAGELF
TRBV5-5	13	ASSLVPGYSDTQY
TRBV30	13	AWSVLAGGTGELF
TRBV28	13	ASSQTGTGNEKLF
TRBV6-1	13	ASRQTGGSPYEQY
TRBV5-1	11	ASSLGEGYGYT
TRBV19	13	ATKPEVNSGNTIY
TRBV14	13	ASSPLGDYQETQY
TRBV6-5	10	ASSRDRGEQY
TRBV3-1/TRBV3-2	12	ASSQGGVSSPLH
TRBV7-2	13	ASMTVAGSTDTQY
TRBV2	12	ASTTSGGLETQY
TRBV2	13	ASSDWAQGAREQY
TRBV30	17	AWSVVPTGISLSTGELF
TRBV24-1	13	ATSRLDSSTGELF
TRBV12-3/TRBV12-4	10	ASSLAGPPQY
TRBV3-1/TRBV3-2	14	ASSQLAGGVMETQY
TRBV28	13	ASSSPGTGIGELF
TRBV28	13	ASSLIGGGRETQY
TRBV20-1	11	SASRDSQEPQH
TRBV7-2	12	ASSWGTGAYGQF
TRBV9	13	ASSSWTGLGNEQF
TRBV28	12	ASRGEEFGEKLF
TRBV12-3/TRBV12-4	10	ASSTQVPTQY
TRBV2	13	ASRAGTGGIYEQY
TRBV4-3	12	ASSMDTYNYGYT
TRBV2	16	ASSEELAGGPFTYEQY
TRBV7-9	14	ASSSVLGQGRETQY
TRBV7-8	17	ASSSSRVMLAGAVGELF
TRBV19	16	ASSAPSGQGRLSYGYT